This TCR beta chain was documented in a study of radiotherapy plus CTLA-4 blockade in lung cancer. Study context: Across the patients, objective responses occurred in approximately 19%, and disease control in around 31%.

Study-wide results and caveats: Reportedly, early blood T cell clone dynamics best predicted response, with interferon-beta. In blood, after radiotherapy plus ipilimumab, tumor-derived TCR clones expanded.

Here immunoSEQ multiplex PCR was the method, and the copy in TCRdb shows in-frame clones only, minus some. The sample has approximately 95,000 clones; 75% to 85% are singletons. Enrolled patients, whose metastatic non-small-cell lung cancer was chemo-refractory, received focal radiation plus CTLA-4 blockade with ipilimumab. Germline CDR1 reads SGHAT; CDR2 reads FQNNGV. Trimming took 1 base from V and 0 from J, leaving 13 bases between them. The CDR3 has 16 amino acids. For this clone: Its cognate antigen is unknown.

The source material was peripheral blood, sampled from a patient treated with radiotherapy plus ipilimumab. The chain carries TRBV11-2 and TRBJ2-7; D remains unclear. The receptor comes from a human donor with non-small cell lung cancer who had a partial response to radiotherapy plus ipilimumab. CDR3 loop: CASSLGSAMSSYEQYF. CDR3 in DNA: TGTGCCAGCAGCTTAGGATCTGCGATGAGCTCCTACGAGCAGTACTTC.